This T cell receptor beta chain appears in the sequencing data of a study of T cell changes during pregnancy in multiple sclerosis. Trimming stripped 7 bases from V and 0 bases from J, with 16 bases between. The CDR3 length is 17 residues. Looked up from germline, CDR1 is LNHDA and CDR2 is SQIVND (reference sequence). Produced via immunoSEQ multiplex PCR; TCRdb's table is partial and in-frame only. In the table there are around 75,000 clones, about 94% of which are singletons. This sequence originates from a female donor with multiple sclerosis, enrolled in a pregnancy study. This rearrangement joins TRBV19 to TRBJ2-6, with D tentatively TRBD1 (6 bases). The sample consisted of CD4+ T cells from peripheral blood mononuclear cells, taken after pregnancy. The CDR3 coding sequence is TGTGCCAGTACCGTCCAAGGGGGTGTCTCTGGGGCCAACGTCCTGACTTTC. Its protein product is CASTVQGGVSGANVLTF.